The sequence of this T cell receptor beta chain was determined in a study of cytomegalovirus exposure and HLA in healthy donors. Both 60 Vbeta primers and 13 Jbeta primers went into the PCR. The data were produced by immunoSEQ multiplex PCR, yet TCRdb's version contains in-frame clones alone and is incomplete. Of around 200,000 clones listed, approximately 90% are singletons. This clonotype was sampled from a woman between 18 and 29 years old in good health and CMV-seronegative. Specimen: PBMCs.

The CDR3 loop is CASRGQDTDTQYF. CDR3 coding DNA: TGCGCCAGCAGGGGACAGGACACAGATACGCAGTATTTT. The chain is built from TRBV5-1 and TRBJ2-3, with 8 bases identical to TRBD1. Germline V gives CDR1 SGHRS, CDR2 YFSETQ. The CDR3 runs to 13 residues. J gave up 2 bases and V 5 bases, and 1 base lay outside the gene matches.